This T cell receptor (beta chain) came from a study of T cells in Graves' hyperthyroidism and ophthalmopathy. Study-level points and caveats: Most thyroid clonotypes that were expanded above 0.001 also turned up in blood.

The table lists this clonotype with many counts. Its antigen is as yet unknown. This CDR3 comprises 15 residues. V dropped 6 bases and J dropped 0 bases, with 14 bases sitting between them. Germline values: CDR1 LGHDT, CDR2 YNNKEL (reference sequence). Regions amplified from RNA transcripts were the TCR beta CDR3 regions. The primer set for the first-round RT-PCR of the TCR CDR3 was HTBI. MiXCR, run by TCRdb on the multiplex PCR reads, gives a single entry per CDR3 protein. The sample has hundreds of thousands of distinct CDR3 sequences, 15% to 20% seen once. The chain joins TRBV3-1 to TRBJ1-1; D call uncertain. The TCR sequence derives from a woman aged 18-35 years with Graves' ophthalmopathy. Sequencing was performed on blood. The CDR3 reads CASRGDKAMNTEAFF. DNA of the CDR3: TGTGCCAGCAGGGGTGACAAAGCCATGAACACTGAAGCTTTCTTT.